A selection of T cell receptor beta chains follows, all from one sample in a study of T cell responses to AZD1222 COVID-19 vaccine. Using immunoSEQ multiplex PCR, the repertoire was profiled, and TCRdb retains in-frame clones only, with some absent. Seen here are 150,000 to 200,000 clones, almost 95% observed once, and the top ten hold around 2.3%. The input for sequencing was peripheral blood, taken on day 0 of AZD1222 vaccination. All receptors derive from an adult in good health. Each CDR3 is given with its conserved first and last residue. The D gene is left open where the match is weak. Expanded clones are given a class, and other clones once, few, many or no size at all.

v_gene,j_gene,abundance,d_gene,len,CDR3aa,CDR3nt
TRBV5-8,TRBJ1-1,once,.,16,CASSFFAKSVNTEAFF,TGTGCCAGCAGCTTTTTCGCAAAATCGGTGAACACTGAAGCTTTCTTT
TRBV12-3/TRBV12-4,TRBJ2-3,once,.,12,CASRPSTDTQYF,TGTGCCAGCAGACCAAGCACAGATACGCAGTATTTT
TRBV19,TRBJ2-7,once,TRBD1,16,CASSRTPGQGAYEQYF,TGTGCCAGTAGTAGAACGCCGGGACAGGGGGCCTACGAGCAGTACTTC
TRBV30,TRBJ1-2,once,.,13,CAWRTPWAYGYTF,TGTGCCTGGAGGACCCCCTGGGCTTACGGCTACACCTTC
TRBV5-8,TRBJ1-5,.,.,16,CASSLGGGQHHQPQHF,TGTGCCAGCAGCTTGGGGGGCGGACAGCACCATCAGCCCCAGCATTTT
TRBV6-5,TRBJ1-5,.,.,14,CASRLGQSNQPQHF,TGTGCCAGCAGACTCGGACAGAGCAATCAGCCCCAGCATTTT
TRBV21-1,TRBJ1-4,.,.,14,CASSRAEKNEKLFF,TGTGCCAGCAGCAGGGCGGAGAAGAATGAAAAACTGTTTTTT
TRBV7-2,TRBJ2-5,.,.,15,CASSPPSRGGETQYF,TGTGCCAGCAGCCCCCCGAGCCGAGGTGGGGAGACCCAGTACTTC
TRBV6-5,TRBJ2-2,.,.,15,CASSRPGDSAGELFF,TGTGCCAGCAGCCGCCCTGGTGATAGCGCCGGGGAGCTGTTTTTT
TRBV9,TRBJ2-1,.,TRBD2,14,CASSAGTSYNEQFF,TGTGCCAGCAGCGCCGGGACTAGCTACAATGAGCAGTTCTTC
TRBV7-2,TRBJ1-6,.,TRBD1,16,CASSWTGAPGVSPLHF,TGTGCCAGCAGCTGGACAGGGGCCCCCGGAGTTTCACCCCTCCACTTT
TRBV14,TRBJ1-6,.,TRBD1,16,CASSQRDRGQGSPLHF,TGTGCCAGCAGCCAACGGGACAGGGGGCAAGGTTCACCCCTCCACTTT
TRBV9,TRBJ1-2,.,TRBD1,14,CASSPWGQGEGYTF,TGTGCCAGCAGCCCCTGGGGACAGGGCGAAGGCTACACCTTC
TRBV15,TRBJ1-1,.,.,10,CATSHTEAFF,TGTGCCACCTCTCACACTGAAGCTTTCTTT